A selection of T cell receptor beta chains follows, all from one sample in a study of T cell responses to AZD1222 COVID-19 vaccine. Profiling relied on immunoSEQ multiplex PCR, and the TCRdb table lists in-frame clones only, not all of them. Among about 150,000 clones listed, 88% were seen once. This sample comprised peripheral blood, obtained on day 0 of AZD1222 vaccination. These receptors originate from an adult in good health. Both conserved end residues are part of each CDR3. The D gene is left open where the match is weak. Not all rows give a size; the values are once, few, many and, for expanded clones, a class.

size,D,J,V,CDR3,DNA
-,-,TRBJ1-2,TRBV5-5,CASSSVRFYGYTF,TGTGCCAGCAGCTCGGTGAGGTTCTATGGCTACACCTTC
-,-,TRBJ1-2,TRBV5-6,CASSLKGGYGYTF,TGTGCCAGCAGCTTAAAAGGGGGCTATGGCTACACCTTC
-,-,TRBJ1-1,TRBV28,CASSLSPRGTEAFF,TGTGCCAGCAGTTTATCCCCACGTGGCACTGAAGCTTTCTTT
-,-,TRBJ2-5,TRBV29-1,CSGRQQETQYF,TGCAGCGGGCGACAGCAAGAGACCCAGTACTTC
-,TRBD2,TRBJ2-5,TRBV6-5,CASSTSGGRETQYF,TGTGCCAGCAGTACTAGCGGGGGGCGAGAGACCCAGTACTTC
-,-,TRBJ1-1,TRBV6-5,CASSRWTVMNTEAFF,TGTGCCAGCAGTCGTTGGACGGTGATGAACACTGAAGCTTTCTTT
-,-,TRBJ1-1,TRBV10-2,CASSGARDTEAFF,TGCGCCAGCAGTGGTGCGCGGGACACTGAAGCTTTCTTT
-,-,TRBJ2-1,TRBV7-2,CASSPAGEQFF,TGTGCCAGCAGCCCGGCAGGGGAGCAGTTCTTC
-,TRBD2,TRBJ2-1,TRBV5-1,CASSSPLAGGTSYNEQFF,TGCGCCAGCAGCTCTCCCCTAGCGGGGGGTACCTCCTACAATGAGCAGTTCTTC
-,TRBD1,TRBJ1-5,TRBV5-1,CASSLGTEYSNQPQHF,TGCGCCAGCAGCCTCGGGACAGAGTATAGCAATCAGCCCCAGCATTTT
few,-,TRBJ1-3,TRBV28,CASTGVRGRAGNTIYF,TGTGCCAGCACCGGAGTCAGGGGAAGAGCTGGAAACACCATATATTTT
-,TRBD2,TRBJ2-3,TRBV2,CASSLLTSGAREDTQYF,TGTGCCAGCAGTCTTTTGACTAGCGGGGCCCGGGAAGATACGCAGTATTTT
-,TRBD2,TRBJ2-3,TRBV2,CASSPRTSGGTDTQYF,TGTGCCAGCAGCCCCAGGACTAGCGGAGGCACAGATACGCAGTATTTT
-,TRBD1,TRBJ2-7,TRBV6-5,CASSRPGGTYEQYF,TGTGCCAGCAGTAGGCCAGGGGGCACCTACGAGCAGTACTTC
-,TRBD1,TRBJ2-3,TRBV5-1,CASSAGQGSIDTQYF,TGCGCCAGCAGCGCCGGACAGGGGTCTATTGATACGCAGTATTTT
-,-,TRBJ1-5,TRBV12-3/TRBV12-4,CASSFRGDQPQHF,TGTGCCAGCAGTTTCCGAGGGGATCAGCCCCAGCATTTT
-,-,TRBJ1-2,TRBV6-2/TRBV6-3,CASSRDSLYGYTF,TGTGCCAGCAGCCGCGACAGCCTTTATGGCTACACCTTC
-,TRBD1,TRBJ1-1,TRBV7-2,CASSPRGQGITEAFF,TGTGCCAGCAGCCCCCGTGGACAGGGGATCACTGAAGCTTTCTTT
once,-,TRBJ1-6,TRBV6-4,CASSVDPYRSLHF,TGTGCCAGCAGTGTGGACCCTTATCGGTCCCTCCACTTT
-,-,TRBJ1-4,TRBV19,CASSYQGGEKLFF,TGTGCCAGTAGTTATCAGGGAGGTGAAAAACTGTTTTTT
-,-,TRBJ2-1,TRBV11-2,CASSPGPWGNEQFF,TGTGCCAGCAGCCCGGGCCCCTGGGGCAATGAGCAGTTCTTC
-,TRBD1,TRBJ1-6,TRBV6-5,CASGQGSDSPLHF,TGTGCCAGCGGACAGGGGAGTGATTCACCCCTCCACTTT
once,TRBD1,TRBJ1-4,TRBV12-5,CASGLGQGTNEKLFF,TGTGCTAGTGGTTTGGGACAGGGTACTAATGAAAAACTGTTTTTT
-,-,TRBJ2-2,TRBV5-6,CASSFGGTGELFF,TGTGCCAGCAGCTTTGGGGGCACCGGGGAGCTGTTTTTT
-,-,TRBJ1-3,TRBV19,CATRTVSGNTIYF,TGTGCCACCCGGACAGTCTCTGGAAACACCATATATTTT
-,-,TRBJ2-1,TRBV5-5,CASSSTRFSHNEQFF,TGTGCCAGCAGCTCCACTAGATTCTCCCACAATGAGCAGTTCTTC
-,-,TRBJ1-2,TRBV12-3/TRBV12-4,CASRSRGGNGYTF,TGTGCCAGCAGGTCCCGGGGGGGCAACGGCTACACCTTC
-,-,TRBJ2-3,TRBV28,CASEVGGGPTDTQYF,TGTGCCAGCGAGGTAGGAGGGGGGCCCACAGATACGCAGTATTTT
-,-,TRBJ1-1,TRBV7-9,CASSLQGNTEAFF,TGTGCCAGCAGTCTACAGGGGAACACTGAAGCTTTCTTT
once,TRBD1,TRBJ2-1,TRBV6-5,CASRALTGAANEQFF,TGTGCCAGCAGGGCCTTGACAGGGGCGGCCAATGAGCAGTTCTTC
-,-,TRBJ2-4,TRBV10-1,CASSIRAAKNIQYF,TGCGCCAGCAGTATTAGGGCGGCCAAAAACATTCAGTACTTC
once,-,TRBJ2-3,TRBV2,CASTGSGDTQYF,TGTGCCAGTACAGGGAGCGGGGATACGCAGTATTTT
once,-,TRBJ1-2,TRBV6-1,CASSGRGSGEGYGYTF,TGTGCCAGCAGTGGTAGGGGTTCGGGGGAAGGGTATGGCTACACCTTC
-,-,TRBJ1-1,TRBV29-1,CSVESKEGLNTEAFF,TGCAGCGTTGAATCTAAGGAGGGGCTGAACACTGAAGCTTTCTTT
-,-,TRBJ1-1,TRBV28,CASIPSGMNTEAFF,TGTGCCAGCATCCCCTCGGGTATGAACACTGAAGCTTTCTTT
-,-,TRBJ1-1,TRBV7-2,CASSLHRIDTEAFF,TGTGCCAGCAGCCTCCATCGGATTGACACTGAAGCTTTCTTT
once,-,TRBJ2-2,TRBV2,CASSGSLAGTGELFF,TGTGCCAGCAGTGGTAGTCTAGCAGGCACCGGGGAGCTGTTTTTT
-,-,TRBJ1-1,TRBV12-3/TRBV12-4,CASSSPTSAFF,TGTGCCAGCAGTTCCCCCACCTCGGCTTTCTTT
once,-,TRBJ1-2,TRBV19,CASSIEVYYGYTF,TGTGCCAGTAGTATAGAGGTTTACTATGGCTACACCTTC
-,-,TRBJ2-4,TRBV7-2,CASSLALKNIQYF,TGTGCCAGCAGCTTAGCGCTGAAAAACATTCAGTACTTC
-,TRBD1,TRBJ2-7,TRBV5-8,CASSYRDRGYEQYF,TGTGCCAGCAGCTACCGGGACAGGGGCTACGAGCAGTACTTC
-,-,TRBJ2-7,TRBV29-1,CSVDRAGSYEQYF,TGCAGCGTTGATAGGGCAGGAAGCTACGAGCAGTACTTC
-,-,TRBJ2-1,TRBV5-1,CASSPDGGNEQFF,TGCGCCAGCAGCCCTGATGGGGGCAATGAGCAGTTCTTC
-,-,TRBJ1-2,TRBV14,CASSQLADGYGYTF,TGTGCCAGCAGCCAGCTGGCAGATGGCTATGGCTACACCTTC
-,-,TRBJ2-5,TRBV7-9,CASSFTGTGETQYF,TGTGCCAGCAGCTTTACCGGGACTGGGGAGACCCAGTACTTC
few,TRBD1,TRBJ1-2,TRBV2,CASSAGQGVLYGYTF,TGTGCCAGCAGTGCGGGACAGGGGGTTCTTTATGGCTACACCTTC
few,TRBD1,TRBJ1-2,TRBV6-6,CASSADRGFSHGYTF,TGTGCCAGCAGTGCCGACAGGGGATTCTCTCACGGCTACACCTTC
few,-,TRBJ2-7,TRBV3-1/TRBV3-2,CASSQDLKGLYF,TGTGCCAGCAGCCAAGATCTAAAAGGTCTGTACTTC
-,-,TRBJ2-7,TRBV4-1,CASSPMIGSISYEQYF,TGCGCCAGCAGCCCCATGATCGGCAGTATCTCCTACGAGCAGTACTTC
-,TRBD1,TRBJ1-2,TRBV4-1,CASSQAGTGIYGYTF,TGCGCCAGCAGCCAAGCCGGGACAGGGATCTATGGCTACACCTTC
-,TRBD2,TRBJ2-7,TRBV27,CASSFQRGISEQYF,TGTGCCAGCAGTTTCCAGCGGGGGATAAGCGAGCAGTACTTC
-,TRBD1,TRBJ2-3,TRBV28,CASSEQGAKISQYF,TGTGCCAGCAGTGAACAGGGGGCGAAGATTTCGCAGTATTTT
-,-,TRBJ2-5,TRBV27,CASSLARGETQYF,TGTGCCAGCAGTTTGGCCAGGGGTGAGACCCAGTACTTC
once,-,TRBJ1-6,TRBV6-6,CASSYSRAGLSPLHF,TGTGCCAGCAGTTACTCGAGGGCGGGGCTGTCACCCCTCCACTTT